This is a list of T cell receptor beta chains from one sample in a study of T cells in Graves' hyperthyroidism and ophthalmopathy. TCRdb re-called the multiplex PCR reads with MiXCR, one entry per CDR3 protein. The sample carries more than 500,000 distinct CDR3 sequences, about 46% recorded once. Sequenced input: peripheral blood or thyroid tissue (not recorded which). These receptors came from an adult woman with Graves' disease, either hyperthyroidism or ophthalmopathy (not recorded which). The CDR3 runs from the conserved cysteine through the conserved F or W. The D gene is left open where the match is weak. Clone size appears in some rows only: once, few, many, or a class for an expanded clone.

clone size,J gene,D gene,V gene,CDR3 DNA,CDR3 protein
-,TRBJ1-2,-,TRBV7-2,TGTGCCAGCAGCCACGCCTCCTGGGCTGGCTACACCTTC,CASSHASWAGYTF
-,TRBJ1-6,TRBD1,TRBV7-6,TGTGCCAGCAGCTTAGCGTCCAGGGGGCTGCTGAGGAATTCACCCCTCCACTTT,CASSLASRGLLRNSPLHF
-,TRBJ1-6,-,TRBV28,TGTGCCAGCAGAACGGTCAGCTCCTATAATTCACCCCTCCACTTT,CASRTVSSYNSPLHF
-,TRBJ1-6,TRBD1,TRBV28,TGTGCCAGCGGGAATCACCGGGACAGCTCCTATAATTCACCCCTCCACTTT,CASGNHRDSSYNSPLHF
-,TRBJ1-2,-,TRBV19,TGTGCCAGTAGTATTGCGGAGGATAACTATGGCTACACCTTC,CASSIAEDNYGYTF
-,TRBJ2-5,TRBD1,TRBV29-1,TGCAGCGTTGAGACCGGGACAGGGGTCCCCCAAGAGACCCAGTACTTC,CSVETGTGVPQETQYF
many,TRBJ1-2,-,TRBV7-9,TGTGCCAGCAGCTTGGGTCACATTGTAAACTATGGCTACACCTTC,CASSLGHIVNYGYTF
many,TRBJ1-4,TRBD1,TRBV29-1,TGCAGCGTTGCGGGGGACAGGGGCCATGCAACTAATGAAAAACTGTTTTTT,CSVAGDRGHATNEKLFF
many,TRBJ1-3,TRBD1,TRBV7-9,TGTGCCAGCAGCCTTCTAGGGGACAGTTTCTCCTCTGGAAACACCATATATTTT,CASSLLGDSFSSGNTIYF
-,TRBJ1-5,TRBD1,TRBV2,TGTGCCAGCAGTGAACAGGGGGGCATCGGCAATCAGCCCCAGCATTTT,CASSEQGGIGNQPQHF